This TCR beta chain was captured in a study of identical twins. About this clonotype: The antigen is unknown.

One entry per CDR3 protein results from TCRdb running MiXCR on the 5' RACE reads. The data show some 440,000 distinct CDR3 sequences, approximately 24% seen once. Study-level findings and limits: Analyses based on zero insertions could be partly confounded by invariant MAIT and iNKT cells. Cord blood beta clonotypes that were abundant carried fewer insertions, and memory repertoires showed no such trend. The models gave estimates that fell short of the out-of-frame TCR alpha sharing seen in monozygotic twins.

The CDR3 is 14 amino acids. Germline-derived CDR1 and CDR2 are MNHEY and SMNVEV (reference sequence). Trimming cost V 6 bases and J 7 bases; bases outside gene matches: 11. These same data were also listed under a study on T cells expressing NK-cell markers. From that study: Seropositivity for HCMV was found in seven of the eight sequenced donors, with one seronegative.

The chain joins TRBV27 to TRBJ2-5, with 7 bases matching TRBD2. Sequencing input: CD4+ T cells sorted from blood. The receptor was isolated from a woman between 18 and 29 years old in good health. CDR3 sequence: CASRGGGSKGTQYF. CDR3 bases: TGTGCCAGCAGAGGAGGCGGGAGTAAGGGGACCCAGTACTTC.